This T cell receptor (beta chain) came from a study of siplizumab effects on memory and regulatory T cells (dated by TCRdb to the late 2010s). Concerning the study at large: The effect of the anti-CD2 antibody siplizumab on alloreactive T-cell subsets was examined in allogeneic mixed lymphocyte reactions constructed from human PBMCs. General conclusions and limits of the study: Among mappable alloreactive CD4+ clones, an average Treg-derived fraction of 68.8% was observed with siplizumab, compared with 25% to 30% in control reactions. The suppressive function of proliferating Tregs from siplizumab cultures was not functionally confirmed. Greater diversity appeared to be present in unstimulated naive T cells than in memory T cells, and a substantial contribution to the alloresponse seemed to be made by naive cells. Sequences below about 10^-5 frequency were poorly captured, so only a minor fraction of alloreactive clones could be mapped to unstimulated subsets. Siplizumab significantly reduced the cumulative frequency of alloreactive sequences traceable to unstimulated CD4+ memory T cells. A naive or memory phenotype could not be assigned to roughly 80-95% of proliferating CD4+ or CD8+ clones.

The library came from the immunoSEQ multiplex PCR assay. About 10^5 TCR templates per sample were assayed by the deep sequencing platform. Genomic DNA extracted from sorted T cells was the material used for TCRbeta CDR3 sequencing. The original pipeline was this. The R programming language was used for the clonal analysis of the TCRbeta CDR3 data. Alloreactive CD4+ and CD8+ clones were identified by comparing unstimulated samples to CFSE-low samples taken after the reaction. Regulatory or non-regulatory origin was assigned to alloreactive CD4+ clones by matching of sequences to sorted unstimulated Treg and non-Treg repertoires. TCRdb mirrors the immuneACCESS table, restricted to in-frame sequences. Some clones are absent from its copies; in checked studies, under half trace to an unresolved V gene, and the reason for the others is unknown. The DNA gave D and trimming, while V, J and clone size come from that table. Counted in this sample were some 100,000 clones; more than 85% of them appeared once. The ten top clones hold 0.15% of the sample.

Counted from cysteine to phenylalanine, this CDR3 has 15 amino acids. CDR3 DNA only is kept here, 45 bases in frame from base 1. V is trimmed back by 1 base and J by 0 bases, and the junction contains 1 base that no gene match accounts for. The germline V gene (reference sequence) provides CDR1 SSHAT and CDR2 FNYEAQ. Sorted unstimulated T cells and proliferating T cells recovered from mixed lymphocyte reactions underwent TCRbeta CDR3 sequencing. Fresh whole blood from about eleven HLA-typed healthy donors served as the source for isolating PBMCs. Note on this clone: Its recognized antigen is unknown. It has no much larger one-base neighbor in the sample; base qualities were not kept.

Sequenced: CD4+ T cells sorted from blood. The V gene is TRBV7-7 and the J gene is TRBJ2-3, with 7 central nucleotides matching TRBD2. The receptor was isolated from a human donor in good health. Here is the DNA: TGTGCCAGCAGCTTAGTCGGGAGGAGCACAGATACGCAGTATTTT. This yields the protein CASSLVGRSTDTQYF.